A selection of T cell receptor beta chains follows, all from one sample in a study of blood T cell repertoires in COVID-19. Sequencing used immunoSEQ multiplex PCR; TCRdb keeps in-frame clones, though not all of them. The table shows roughly 60,000 clones, with 87% occurring only once. The sequenced sample consisted of peripheral blood. These receptors all come from a human donor with acute or convalescent COVID-19. The donor label of this sample is uncertain. Both conserved end residues are trimmed from each CDR3.

v_gene: TRBV6-5; j_gene: TRBJ1-4; CDR3aa: ASSYGRNGKEKLF
v_gene: TRBV23-1; j_gene: TRBJ2-3; CDR3aa: ASSLGLAGGSSTDTQY
v_gene: TRBV10-3; j_gene: TRBJ1-5; CDR3aa: AISERGVDQPQH
v_gene: TRBV10-3; j_gene: TRBJ2-1; CDR3aa: AISPIRGLDYNEQF
v_gene: TRBV3-1/TRBV3-2; j_gene: TRBJ2-5; CDR3aa: ASSQAAGGTETQY
v_gene: TRBV11-2; j_gene: TRBJ2-2; CDR3aa: ASSLARWEGTGELF
v_gene: TRBV28; j_gene: TRBJ2-1; CDR3aa: ASSLAQRGGRVEQF
v_gene: TRBV2; j_gene: TRBJ1-2; CDR3aa: ASSEAGLVYGYT
v_gene: TRBV10-2; j_gene: TRBJ2-2; CDR3aa: ASSESTGGWAGELF
v_gene: TRBV6-6; j_gene: TRBJ1-1; CDR3aa: ASRDRGNTEAF
v_gene: TRBV4-2; j_gene: TRBJ2-2; CDR3aa: ASSTDRGDTGELF
v_gene: TRBV5-1; j_gene: TRBJ2-5; CDR3aa: ASSKTGVSQETQY
v_gene: TRBV2; j_gene: TRBJ2-7; CDR3aa: ASNRQGAYEQY
v_gene: TRBV18; j_gene: TRBJ1-5; CDR3aa: ASSPYGRGRDNQPQH
v_gene: TRBV5-4; j_gene: TRBJ1-6; CDR3aa: ASSLGQGASGSYNSPLH
v_gene: TRBV3-1/TRBV3-2; j_gene: TRBJ1-1; CDR3aa: ASSPGQPEAF
v_gene: TRBV9; j_gene: TRBJ1-1; CDR3aa: ASSVQGSTEAF
v_gene: TRBV16; j_gene: TRBJ1-1; CDR3aa: ASSQYIEAF
v_gene: TRBV30; j_gene: TRBJ2-2; CDR3aa: ACRGQGAGELF
v_gene: TRBV13; j_gene: TRBJ1-4; CDR3aa: ASSLAQIKLF
v_gene: TRBV28; j_gene: TRBJ1-3; CDR3aa: ASSSPSGSGNTIY
v_gene: TRBV19; j_gene: TRBJ2-7; CDR3aa: ASSNQAGKNYEQY
v_gene: TRBV7-8; j_gene: TRBJ1-6; CDR3aa: ASSPPRSPLH
v_gene: TRBV11-2; j_gene: TRBJ1-6; CDR3aa: ASSLGLGRGSPLH
v_gene: TRBV11-3; j_gene: TRBJ1-2; CDR3aa: ASSQTGDGYT
v_gene: TRBV2; j_gene: TRBJ2-7; CDR3aa: ASSNEQGYEQY
v_gene: TRBV3-1/TRBV3-2; j_gene: TRBJ2-2; CDR3aa: ASSQGRQGRLF
v_gene: TRBV5-1; j_gene: TRBJ2-3; CDR3aa: ASSFQARTDTQY
v_gene: TRBV5-1; j_gene: TRBJ2-2; CDR3aa: ASSSDRLRAGELF
v_gene: TRBV6-6; j_gene: TRBJ2-5; CDR3aa: ASSPSAWTGRGGRETQY
v_gene: TRBV10-3; j_gene: TRBJ2-1; CDR3aa: ASKRSSDNNEQF
v_gene: TRBV23-1; j_gene: TRBJ2-1; CDR3aa: ASIPGTGGFGEQF
v_gene: TRBV29-1; j_gene: TRBJ2-7; CDR3aa: SAAGLAGVSYEQY
v_gene: TRBV9; j_gene: TRBJ2-3; CDR3aa: ASSVPRQREGTDTQY
v_gene: TRBV7-8; j_gene: TRBJ1-2; CDR3aa: ASSLAEGAFGYT
v_gene: TRBV5-4; j_gene: TRBJ2-5; CDR3aa: ASSKRLGGYQETQY